A selection of T cell receptor beta chains follows, all from one sample in a study of T cells in Graves' hyperthyroidism and ophthalmopathy. TCRdb re-called the multiplex PCR reads through MiXCR, storing one row per CDR3 protein. The sample gives about 290,000 distinct CDR3 sequences, 16% of which show up once; roughly 33% is in the top ten. Sequenced material: blood. The receptors here all came from a man aged 30 to 45 with Graves' hyperthyroidism. Both conserved end residues are part of each CDR3.

CDR3: CAWSRTGNYQPQHF
V: TRBV30

CDR3: CASSPPLNRGREETQYF
V: TRBV28

CDR3: CASSFPRTADAGSTDTQYF
V: TRBV7-8

CDR3: CASSGGQGGLSNEQFF
V: TRBV28

CDR3: CSVETGQETQYF
V: TRBV29-1

CDR3: CASSLEARDLGQNIQYF
V: TRBV11-3

CDR3: CASSLALGHPDTQYF
V: TRBV11-2

CDR3: CASNGLGLLRNTEAFF
V: TRBV2

CDR3: CASSAAVEQYF
V: TRBV6-1

CDR3: CASSQGLDSNTGELFF
V: TRBV4-1

CDR3: CASSQIRGGGETQYF
V: TRBV12-3/TRBV12-4

CDR3: CASSFGGNYNEQFF
V: TRBV12-3/TRBV12-4

CDR3: CASSPAKLAKNIQYF
V: TRBV7-9

CDR3: CSGQRLGEQFF
V: TRBV29-1

CDR3: CSARDPGPDTQYF
V: TRBV20-1

CDR3: CASSGTGISEKLFF
V: TRBV5-1

CDR3: CASSLGGGSVYEQYF
V: TRBV6-1

CDR3: CASSPQVAGVAGELFF
V: TRBV7-3

CDR3: CAISAGTRSYEQYF
V: TRBV10-3

CDR3: CSARSTPPDTQYF
V: TRBV20-1

CDR3: CASSPYGTSTDTQYF
V: TRBV18

CDR3: CAWSVGLVDSGQYF
V: TRBV30

CDR3: CASSQGELAGELFF
V: TRBV7-9

CDR3: CASSPPPRQGLVTDTQYF
V: TRBV27

CDR3: CATSRGQGGGFQHF
V: TRBV15

CDR3: CASSLSATGTYGYTF
V: TRBV5-1

CDR3: CASSVDSGGWNEQFF
V: TRBV9

CDR3: CASSSRTGRAFF
V: TRBV7-3

CDR3: CASRPGGDTEAFF
V: TRBV5-1

CDR3: CASSFLTGTTDTQYF
V: TRBV3-1

CDR3: CASSLHAGARDQPQHF
V: TRBV11-2

CDR3: CASSTGTGAEAFF
V: TRBV5-1

CDR3: CASSLDRVSYEQYF
V: TRBV7-2

CDR3: CASKVGVGTDTQYF
V: TRBV2

CDR3: CSVQDSNQPQHF
V: TRBV29-1

CDR3: CASSPQRQGARGGYTF
V: TRBV27

CDR3: CASSYWTGEVREQFF
V: TRBV6-5

CDR3: CASSDSSGTYEQYF
V: TRBV2

CDR3: CASSLTGQGASHEQFF
V: TRBV7-3

CDR3: CASRDPRLGEQFF
V: TRBV6-2/TRBV6-3

CDR3: CASTRDRVYEKLFF
V: TRBV12-3/TRBV12-4

CDR3: CASSFVRGSQETQYF
V: TRBV12-3/TRBV12-4

CDR3: CASSLGGTATGELFF
V: TRBV5-1